This TCR beta chain originates from a study of tumor-infiltrating lymphocytes in primary liver carcinoma. Using a constant-region primer together with ProtoScript II reverse transcriptase, TCR beta cDNA was made from about 500 ng of total RNA. TCR beta libraries came from three nested multiplex PCR rounds using slightly modified ARM-PCR. TCRdb independently ran MiXCR on the multiplex PCR reads; one entry per CDR3 protein. Among about 23,000 distinct CDR3 sequences listed, 60% to 80% were seen once. Regarding this clonotype: Antigen: not known.

For each extraction, RNA and DNA were obtained together from 20-30 mg of unsorted bulk tissue. General study points: Tumor region pairs showed greater overlap than either tumor-adjacent or tumor-blood pairs did.

The specimen sequenced was liver tumor tissue from sampling region 5. As for subset: tumor region T5, tumor centre. The TCR was taken from a woman aged 25 to 39 with primary liver carcinoma and hepatitis B virus infection.

The CDR3 DNA sequence: TGTGCCAGCAGCCTTACAGGGGAGGAAAGCTACACCTTC. Encoded protein: CASSLTGEESYTF. The chain combines TRBV9 with TRBJ1-2; TRBD1 agrees at 7 bases. Germline CDR1 reads SGDLS; CDR2 reads YYNGEE. V dropped 4 bases and J dropped 9; count of bases not matched to a gene: 9. The CDR3 totals 13 residues.